The clone carrying this TCR beta chain came up many times. The junction departs from germline at one end; a sequencing error may be responsible. Coverage ceases 3 residues before the CDR3 finishes, and the germline J gene fills in the end. Germline assignment: CDR1 LGHNA and CDR2 YNFKEQ. This CDR3 has 15 amino acids. The sample originates from a study of T cell clonality in common variable immunodeficiency. Assay used: immunoSEQ multiplex PCR; TCRdb lists only in-frame clones, some missing. Altogether more than 65,000 clones were found in the sample, and no singletons occur. The genes are TRBV4-2 and TRBJ2-4; the D gene is possibly TRBD1 (7 bases). Source material: peripheral blood mononuclear cells. This receptor was obtained from a person aged 18 to 70 in good health. CDR3 DNA (partial): TGCGCCAGCAGCCAAGACAGGGAGGTAGGGAACATT. This sequence encodes CASSQDREVGNI. The entire CDR3 reads CASSQDREVGNIQYF.